The 28 T cell receptor beta chains listed next were all sequenced from one sample in a study of cytomegalovirus exposure and HLA in healthy donors. Libraries were prepared by immunoSEQ multiplex PCR; TCRdb keeps only in-frame clonotypes and omits some of them. The repertoire holds a few hundred thousand clones, with roughly 88% as singletons. Sequenced: PBMCs. These receptors all come from a woman under 30 in good health and CMV-seronegative.

This chain connects TRBV5-6 to TRBJ2-1; TRBD1 matches 10 bases. Per germline, CDR1 SGHDT and CDR2 YYEEEE. This CDR3 is built from 14 residues. The trim removed 0 bases at V and 10 bases at J, leaving 4 bases unmatched. The CDR3 spells CASSLVDRGQEQFF. CDR3 in DNA: TGTGCCAGCAGCTTGGTCGACAGGGGGCAAGAGCAGTTCTTC.

CDR3 bases: TGTGCCAGCAGCGGAGGGACAGCCTACGAGCAGTACTTC. It yields the protein CASSGGTAYEQYF. V and J are TRBV7-6 and TRBJ2-7, with D perhaps TRBD1 (7 bases). V was shortened by 5 bases and J by 2 bases, with 10 bases between the two germline ends. This CDR3 is built from 13 residues. Looked up from germline, CDR1 is SGHVS and CDR2 is FNYEAQ.

The genes are TRBV18 and TRBJ2-2, with 7 bases lining up with TRBD1. This CDR3 contains 18 residues. Trimming removed 5 bases from V and 2 bases from J; junction bases left unmatched: 14. Germline V gene data show CDR1 as KGHSH and CDR2 as LQKENI. In nucleotides, the CDR3 is TGTGCCAGCTCAAGTCCGGGACAGATCTTCCGAAACACCGGGGAGCTGTTTTTT. Residues: CASSSPGQIFRNTGELFF.

The genes are TRBV6-5 and TRBJ2-1; D is unclear. V was clipped by 0 bases and J by 4 bases, with 7 bases between them. Germline assignment: CDR1 MNHEY and CDR2 SVGAGI. The CDR3 contains 14 residues. Here the CDR3 reads CASSYSRHYNEQFF. The CDR3 DNA reads TGTGCCAGCAGTTACTCGAGACATTACAATGAGCAGTTCTTC.

The chain is built from TRBV29-1 and TRBJ2-5; TRBD1 matches at 9 bases. Germline CDR1 and CDR2: SQVTM and ANQGSEA. The CDR3 spans 14 residues. Trimming took 4 bases from V and 9 from J; bases not matched to a gene: 12. CDR3 loop: CSVGATGGPQAQYF. The CDR3 region has the DNA TGCAGCGTTGGGGCGACAGGGGGGCCCCAGGCCCAGTACTTC.

V is TRBV5-4 and J is TRBJ1-4; a possible D gene is TRBD1 (5 bases). Germline V CDR1 and CDR2: SGHNT, YYREEE (reference sequence). V lost 4 bases, J lost 7 bases, and 14 bases lay in between. The CDR3 spans 14 residues. This CDR3 is CASSEQVVGEKLFF. The CDR3 DNA reads as TGTGCCAGCAGCGAACAGGTCGTAGGTGAAAAACTGTTTTTT.

J is TRBJ1-1 and V is TRBV28; D might be TRBD1 (6 bases). This CDR3 is built from 14 residues. Germline values: CDR1 MDHEN, CDR2 SYDVKM. Trimming pared 4 bases from V and 1 base from J, leaving 10 bases between. CDR3 DNA sequence: TGTGCCAGCAGTTGGGACACCGAGAACACTGAAGCTTTCTTT. The encoded protein is CASSWDTENTEAFF.

The gene calls are TRBV11-2 and TRBJ2-3, with 10 nucleotides matching TRBD1. The CDR3 sequence is 17 residues long. Germline V gives CDR1 SGHAT, CDR2 FQNNGV. The V segment lost 5 bases and the J segment 2 bases; nucleotides outside the gene matches: 10. CDR3 coding DNA: TGTGCCAGCAGCCTTGGGCGGGACAGGGGAGTCACAGATACGCAGTATTTT. Protein: CASSLGRDRGVTDTQYF.

The chain employs TRBV7-6 and TRBJ2-7; 10 bases agree with TRBD2. Germline V gives CDR1 SGHVS, CDR2 FNYEAQ. The CDR3 consists of 19 residues. The ends lost 5 bases at V and 1 base at J; junction bases unmatched: 17. The CDR3 bases are TGTGCCAGCAGCCCTAGAGGGCTAGCGGGAGAGGTCTGGTCCTACGAGCAGTACTTC. Protein product: CASSPRGLAGEVWSYEQYF.

This clone was detected a few times. The rearrangement links TRBV2 to TRBJ2-4, with D perhaps TRBD2 (6 bases). Germline CDR1 is SNHLY and CDR2 is FYNNEI. The CDR3 runs 14 residues. V lost 5 bases and J lost 6, with 14 bases in between. The chain's CDR3 is CASSTHWGLNIQYF. The CDR3 DNA is TGTGCCAGCAGTACTCACTGGGGACTAAACATTCAGTACTTC.

This clone has more than one count but fewer than ten. The gene calls are TRBV21-1 and TRBJ2-1; the DNA was not compared with TRBD2, the D call given in the table. TRBV21-1 is annotated as a pseudogene. The CDR3 length is 15 residues. The DNA of the CDR3 is TGTGCCAGCAGCCCCGGGAGGGCCGATACCGATGAGCAGTTCTTC. It specifies CASSPGRADTDEQFF.

This chain uses TRBV5-1 with TRBJ2-1, with 16 bases that match TRBD2. J was trimmed by 6 bases and V by 0 bases; bases with no gene match: 9. Germline V gene data show CDR1 as SGHRS and CDR2 as YFSETQ. The CDR3 length is 19 residues. The CDR3 sequence: CASSLGWGLAGGGPNEQFF. CDR3 sequence (DNA): TGCGCCAGCAGCTTGGGGTGGGGACTAGCGGGAGGGGGCCCCAATGAGCAGTTCTTC.

This chain joins TRBV7-2 and TRBJ1-2, with TRBD1 identical over 9 bases. The germline gives CDR1 SGHTA, CDR2 FQGNSA. The CDR3 extends over 17 amino acids. The V gene end was trimmed by 1 base and the J gene end by 2 bases; junction bases not matched to a gene: 8. DNA for the CDR3: TGTGCCAGCAGCTTAGGCCCGGGACAGGGATTCAACTATGGCTACACCTTC. Amino acids: CASSLGPGQGFNYGYTF. The full variable domain, with the rest looked up from reference TRBV7-2 and TRBJ1-2, is GAGVSQSPSNKVTEKGKDVELRCDPISGHTALYWYRQSLGQGLEFLIYFQGNSAPDKSGLPSDRFSAERTGGSVSTLTIQRTQQEDSAVYLCASSLGPGQGFNYGYTFGSGTRLTVV.

V and J are TRBV27 and TRBJ2-1; TRBD2 matches 7 bases. The germline gives CDR1 MNHEY, CDR2 SMNVEV (reference sequence). Unmatched junction bases numbered 6, after V lost 2 bases and J lost 5 bases. There are 15 residues in the CDR3. This CDR3 reads CASSLRQGGNNEQFF. DNA of the CDR3: TGTGCCAGCAGTTTAAGGCAGGGAGGGAACAATGAGCAGTTCTTC.

This sequence joins TRBV6-1 and TRBJ1-1; D is undetermined. The CDR3 length is 11 residues. Germline V lookup: CDR1 MNHNS, CDR2 SASEGT. The ends were cut back, 7 bases at V and 10 bases at J, with 13 bases in the middle. Here the CDR3 DNA reads TGTGCCAGCAATATACTGGGGAGAGCTTTCTTT. It specifies CASNILGRAFF.

CDR3 DNA sequence: TGTGCCAGCAGTCTAGGGGGAGGGCCTGGTGAGCAGTTCTTC. This translates into CASSLGGGPGEQFF. The chain is built from TRBV28 and TRBJ2-1; D might be TRBD2 (7 bases). The ends were cut back, 5 bases at V and 9 bases at J, with 17 bases in the middle. CDR1 and CDR2 (germline): MDHEN, SYDVKM. The CDR3 loop spans 14 amino acids.

The V call is TRBV6-1, the J call TRBJ1-1; 9 bases are shared with TRBD1. V dropped 3 bases and J dropped 0; count of bases not matched to a gene: 8. Germline V CDR1 and CDR2: MNHNS, SASEGT. The CDR3 runs to 17 residues. The CDR3 DNA sequence: TGTGCCAGCAGTGACCCGACAGGGGGGAGTTTGAACACTGAAGCTTTCTTT. Amino acid sequence: CASSDPTGGSLNTEAFF.

The chain carries TRBV14 and TRBJ2-7; TRBD2 aligns across 11 bases. Germline V lookup: CDR1 SGHDN, CDR2 FVKESK. With V trimmed by 4 bases and J by 4 bases, 6 bases remained unmatched. This CDR3 is 15 amino acids long. CDR3 in amino acids: CASSPISGRAYEQYF. Here the CDR3 DNA reads TGTGCCAGCAGCCCGATTAGCGGGAGGGCTTACGAGCAGTACTTC.

The chain links TRBV28 to TRBJ2-5; D is perhaps TRBD2 (6 bases). The CDR3 length is 13 residues. Germline lookup yields CDR1 MDHEN and CDR2 SYDVKM. V was cut by 5 bases and J by 1 base, with 8 bases left in between. This CDR3 is CASSGDSQETQYF. CDR3 sequence (DNA): TGTGCCAGCAGTGGGGACTCCCAAGAGACCCAGTACTTC. The entire variable domain, with the rest obtained from reference TRBV28 and TRBJ2-5, is as follows: DVKVTQSSRYLVKRTGEKVFLECVQDMDHENMFWYRQDPGLGLRLIYFSYDVKMKEKGDIPEGYSVSREKKERFSLILESASTNQTSMYLCASSGDSQETQYFGPGTRLLVL.

CDR3 sequence (DNA): TGTGCCAGCTCAGCCGGGACTAGCGGGGAAGGCGAGCAGTTCTTC. Translating it yields CASSAGTSGEGEQFF. V gene TRBV18 combines with J gene TRBJ2-1; the match to TRBD2 covers 13 bases. V lost 5 bases, J lost 10 bases, and 8 bases stayed unmatched. Germline assignment: CDR1 KGHSH and CDR2 LQKENI. This CDR3 spans 15 amino acids. Variable domain in full (rest from reference TRBV18 and TRBJ2-1): NAGVMQNPRHLVRRRGQEARLRCSPMKGHSHVYWYRQLPEEGLKFMVYLQKENIIDESGMPKERFSAEFPKEGPSILRIQQVVRGDSAAYFCASSAGTSGEGEQFFGPGTRLTVL.

The J gene is TRBJ1-5, the V gene TRBV7-2, with D perhaps matching TRBD1 (5 bases). Looked up from germline, CDR1 is SGHTA and CDR2 is FQGNSA. The CDR3 extends over 17 amino acids. V was clipped by 7 bases and J by 2 bases, with 21 bases between them. In DNA form, the CDR3 reads TGTGCCAGCACCCACGACCCTACGGGAGGGGGCAATCAGCCCCAGCATTTT. This encodes CASTHDPTGGGNQPQHF.

The chain combines TRBV4-3 with TRBJ2-1; 8 bases agree with TRBD1. V lost 1 base to trimming and J lost 5 bases; unmatched junction nucleotides: 1. The CDR3 contains 14 residues. Looked up from germline, CDR1 is LGHNA and CDR2 is YSLEER. The chain's CDR3 is CASSQGTGNNEQFF. CDR3 sequence (DNA): TGCGCCAGCAGCCAAGGGACAGGGAACAATGAGCAGTTCTTC.

The V and J genes are TRBV7-9 and TRBJ1-1; 8 nucleotides match TRBD1. The CDR3 has 16 residues. With V trimmed by 3 bases and J by 5 bases, 11 bases remained unmatched. The germline V gene encodes CDR1 SEHNR and CDR2 FQNEAQ (reference sequence). The CDR3 DNA reads TGTGCCAGCAGCTTGGGACAGGCGGGGGAGATTACTGAAGCTTTCTTT. Translated, it gives CASSLGQAGEITEAFF.

The genes are TRBV5-1 and TRBJ1-1; 7 bases align to TRBD1. The CDR3 has 15 amino acids. After removal of 3 bases from V and 1 base from J, the junction contained 6 bases not matched to a gene. Per the germline V gene, CDR1 is SGHRS and CDR2 is YFSETQ. This CDR3 is CASSSGGTANTEAFF. The CDR3 coding sequence is TGCGCCAGCAGCTCGGGGGGGACAGCGAACACTGAAGCTTTCTTT.

V and J are TRBV4-3 and TRBJ2-1; maybe TRBD2 (5 bases). Germline assignment: CDR1 LGHNA and CDR2 YSLEER. Trimming cost V 5 bases and J 2 bases, with 10 bases left between them. The length of the CDR3 is 14 residues. The CDR3 DNA follows: TGCGCCAGCAGCGGGCTGACTACCTACAATGAGCAGTTCTTC. Amino acids: CASSGLTTYNEQFF.

This clone is a singleton in its sample. The chain couples TRBV19 to TRBJ2-7, with D tentatively TRBD2 (5 bases). The CDR3 length is 14 residues. CDR1 and CDR2 (germline): LNHDA, SQIVND (reference sequence). Deletions cut 3 bases from V and 3 bases from J, with 12 bases between. CDR3 DNA: TGTGCCAGTAGTATTCTGGGGAGCGACTACGAGCAGTACTTC. This sequence encodes CASSILGSDYEQYF.

The chain uses TRBV2 and TRBJ1-4; weak D call: TRBD1 (5 bases). Trimming stripped 7 bases from V and 8 bases from J, with 14 bases between. The CDR3 has 13 amino acids. In germline, CDR1 is SNHLY, CDR2 FYNNEI. The CDR3 reads CASTGGRSEKLFF. DNA for the CDR3: TGTGCCAGCACGGGGGGAAGAAGCGAAAAACTGTTTTTT.

This chain uses TRBV9 with TRBJ2-7, with 11 bases fitting TRBD2. CDR1 and CDR2 (germline): SGDLS, YYNGEE. The CDR3 covers 15 residues. Losses at the gene ends were 0 bases for V and 5 bases for J; bases not matched to a gene: 4. CDR3 amino acids: CASSVVAGGINEQYF. The CDR3 bases are TGTGCCAGCAGCGTAGTAGCGGGAGGGATCAACGAGCAGTACTTC.